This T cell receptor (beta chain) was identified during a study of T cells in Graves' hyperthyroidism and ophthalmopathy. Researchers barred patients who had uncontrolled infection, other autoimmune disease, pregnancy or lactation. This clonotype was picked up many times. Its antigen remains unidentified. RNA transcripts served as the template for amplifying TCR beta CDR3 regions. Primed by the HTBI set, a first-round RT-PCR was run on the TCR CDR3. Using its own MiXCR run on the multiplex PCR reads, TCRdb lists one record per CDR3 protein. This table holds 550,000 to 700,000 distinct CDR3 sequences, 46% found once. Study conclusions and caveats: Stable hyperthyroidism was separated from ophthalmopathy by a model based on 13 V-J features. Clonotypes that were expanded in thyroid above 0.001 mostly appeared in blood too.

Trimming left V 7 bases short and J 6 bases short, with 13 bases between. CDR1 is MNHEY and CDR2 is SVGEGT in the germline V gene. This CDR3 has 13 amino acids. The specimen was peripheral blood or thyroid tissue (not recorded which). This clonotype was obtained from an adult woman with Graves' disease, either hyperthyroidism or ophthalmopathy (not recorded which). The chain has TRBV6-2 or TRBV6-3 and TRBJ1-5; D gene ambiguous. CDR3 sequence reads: CASTTTESQPQHF. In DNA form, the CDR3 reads TGTGCCAGCACCACCACAGAAAGTCAGCCCCAGCATTTT.